This TCR beta chain originates from a study of beta chain features in type 1 diabetes. General study findings and limits: For Type 1 diabetes patients, all four CD4+ subsets carried TCRB CDR3s that were moderately but significantly shorter. The study found fewer insertions and more deletions at VDJ junctions in type 1 diabetes patients. In comparison with healthy donors, patients had naive, central memory and Treg TCRB repertoires that appeared more similar.

Germline V gene data show CDR1 as MNHEY and CDR2 as SVGAGI. J lost 8 bases, V lost 2 bases, and 2 bases had no gene match. The CDR3 extends over 12 amino acids. This clone was seen a handful of times. What it recognizes is unknown. Every bit of the isolated RNA underwent reverse transcription, so sequencing read expressed TCRB transcripts. Sequencing was performed with immunoSEQ multiplex PCR; in TCRdb, only in-frame clones are kept and a portion is missing. The data show a few hundred thousand clones, roughly 16% seen once. The TCR sequence derives from a woman aged 18-29 years in good health. The chain joins TRBV6-5 to TRBJ1-2; TRBD1 matches at 7 bases. Material for sequencing was naive CD4+ T cells from blood. The CDR3: CASSYRGLGYTF. The CDR3 bases are TGTGCCAGCAGTTACAGGGGGCTGGGCTACACCTTC.